This T cell receptor (beta chain) was profiled in a study of cytomegalovirus exposure and HLA in healthy donors. In the case of this clone: Antigen specificity is unknown.

The germline CDR1 and CDR2 sequences are SGHAT and FQNNGV. Trimming took 5 bases from V and 4 from J, leaving 13 bases between them. The CDR3 covers 14 residues. Broader study findings: The authors excluded some V segments, including TRBV6-2 and TRBV6-3, as indistinguishable. Most subjects' HLA-A and HLA-B alleles were reportedly predicted from TCR beta sequences.

Both 60 Vbeta primers and 13 Jbeta primers went into the PCR. Sequencing was performed with immunoSEQ multiplex PCR; in TCRdb, only in-frame clones are kept and a portion is missing. The sample holds some 140,000 clones, approximately 80% seen once. The TCR was taken from a male donor in good health and CMV-seropositive. The sample comprised PBMCs. J is TRBJ2-3 and V is TRBV11-2, with D perhaps matching TRBD2 (5 bases). In DNA, the CDR3 is TGTGCCAGCAGCCCACGGCGTAGCGCAGATACGCAGTATTTT. Translation: CASSPRRSADTQYF.